Below are 17 T cell receptor beta chains sequenced from a single sample in a study of T cells after yellow fever vaccination. TCRdb reprocessed the 5' RACE reads via MiXCR and lists one record per CDR3 protein. The data show about 300,000 distinct CDR3 sequences, approximately 4% seen once. This material consisted of PBMCs, taken 5 days after the yellow fever booster vaccination. The receptors stem from a man between 18 and 29 years old who received the YFV17D yellow fever vaccine.

This clonotype was detected many times. This chain connects TRBV5-1 to TRBJ2-3; the D gene is possibly TRBD2 (6 bases). This CDR3 spans 16 amino acids. The V gene lost 2 bases and the J gene lost 0 bases, with 13 bases spanning the gap. The V gene's germline CDR1 is SGHRS and CDR2 YFSETQ. The CDR3 DNA reads as TGCGCCAGCAGCTTACCGGGAGCGTCTAGCACAGATACGCAGTATTTT. As protein: CASSLPGASSTDTQYF.

This clonotype was recorded many times. This chain joins TRBV20-1 and TRBJ2-7; 9 bases match TRBD1. CDR1 and CDR2 (germline): DFQATT, SNEGSKA (reference sequence). The CDR3 spans 14 residues. Trimming cost V 6 bases and J 2 bases; bases outside gene matches: 8. CDR3 region: CSAEGTGRTYEQYF. The CDR3 DNA reads as TGCAGTGCCGAGGGGACAGGGAGGACCTACGAGCAGTACTTC.

Comment on this clonotype: A read error may be the cause here, since a much bigger clone is one base away. The rearrangement joins TRBV12-5 to TRBJ2-5; TRBD1 might be the D (5 bases). This CDR3 has 15 residues. Germline V CDR1 and CDR2: LGHNT, FRNRAP. CDR3 in amino acids: CASGLGTLYHETQYF. The DNA for the CDR3 is TGTGCTAGTGGTTTGGGGACATTGTACCATGAGACCCAGTACTTC. The full variable domain, its missing parts supplied by reference TRBV12-5 and TRBJ2-5, is DARVTQTPRHKVTEMGQEVTMRCQPILGHNTVFWYRQTMMQGLELLAYFRNRAPLDDSGMPKDRFSAEMPDATLATLKIQPSEPRDSAVYFCASGLGTLYHETQYFGPGTRLLVL.

This chain links TRBV6-1 with TRBJ2-1; 10 bases are shared with TRBD2. Germline V gene data show CDR1 as MNHNS and CDR2 as SASEGT. The CDR3 loop spans 15 amino acids. With V trimmed by 5 bases and J by 8 bases, 9 bases remained unmatched. CDR3 in amino acids: CASSPTSGALDEQFF. The CDR3 coding sequence is TGTGCCAGCAGTCCAACTAGCGGGGCCTTAGATGAGCAGTTCTTC.

This clonotype was seen only a few times. This sequence joins TRBV20-1 and TRBJ1-1; weak D call: TRBD1 (5 bases). Germline V gene sequence: CDR1 DFQATT, CDR2 SNEGSKA (reference sequence). V was clipped by 0 bases and J by 5 bases, with 13 bases between them. The CDR3 is made up of 14 amino acids. CDR3 coding DNA: TGCAGTGCTAGAGACAGGGCTGGACGTACTGAAGCTTTCTTT. Translation gives CSARDRAGRTEAFF.

This clonotype has just a few counts. This chain connects TRBV9 to TRBJ2-5, with D uncertain. Trimming took 0 bases from V and 4 from J, leaving 10 bases between them. The CDR3 consists of 14 residues. Per germline, CDR1 SGDLS and CDR2 YYNGEE. Written as DNA, the CDR3 is TGTGCCAGCAGCGTAGGAAGCCTCGGAGAGACCCAGTACTTC. This translates into CASSVGSLGETQYF.

This clonotype was detected only a few times. The V gene is TRBV20-1, the J gene TRBJ2-4, with 7 bases fitting TRBD1. The CDR3 runs to 18 residues. CDR1 and CDR2 from the germline V gene are DFQATT and SNEGSKA (reference sequence). After removal of 3 bases from V and 0 bases from J, the junction contained 14 bases not matched to a gene. The CDR3 DNA sequence: TGCAGTGCTAGGGAGTGGGCAGGGGGTCTATCAGCCAAAAACATTCAGTACTTC. It is translated as CSAREWAGGLSAKNIQYF.

The genes are TRBV4-1 and TRBJ2-7; D remains unclear. From germline, CDR1 is MGHRA and CDR2 YSYEKL. Trimming shortened V by 0 bases and J by 2 bases, and 11 bases separated the two germline ends. The CDR3 covers 15 residues. DNA for the CDR3: TGCGCCAGCAGCCAAGATTTTAATCCTCCCTACGAGCAGTACTTC. As protein: CASSQDFNPPYEQYF.

J is TRBJ1-1 and V is TRBV4-1; D is unresolved. Germline-derived CDR1 and CDR2 are MGHRA and YSYEKL. With 0 bases removed from V and 6 bases from J, the gap between germline ends came to 11 bases. CDR3 length: 14 amino acids. The CDR3 protein is CASSQEIGTAEAFF. CDR3 coding DNA: TGCGCCAGCAGCCAAGAAATAGGTACGGCTGAAGCTTTCTTT.

This chain connects TRBV12-3 or TRBV12-4 to TRBJ2-3; D is unclear. The CDR3 is 14 amino acids. Trimming removed 6 bases at V and 2 bases at J, with 12 bases between. The CDR3 sequence is CASSPPISTDTQYF. The CDR3 nucleotides read TGTGCCAGCAGCCCCCCCATATCCACAGATACGCAGTATTTT.

This clonotype was detected a few times. V gene TRBV7-6 combines with J gene TRBJ2-6, with 7 bases fitting TRBD1. Germline assignment: CDR1 SGHVS and CDR2 FNYEAQ. The CDR3 has 15 amino acids. The trim removed 4 bases at V and 4 bases at J, leaving 4 bases unmatched. The CDR3 loop reads CASSSRQGGANVLTF. CDR3 bases: TGTGCCAGCAGCTCTAGACAGGGCGGGGCCAACGTCCTGACTTTC.

The table lists this clonotype with many counts. The chain is built from TRBV20-1 and TRBJ2-5; tentatively, D is TRBD2 (5 bases). The CDR3 has 16 amino acids. V was cut by 1 base and J by 4 bases, with 19 bases left in between. CDR1 and CDR2 (germline): DFQATT, SNEGSKA (reference sequence). CDR3 DNA sequence: TGCAGTGCTAGAGTCCGTGCCGGGAATTCCGGAGAGACCCAGTACTTC. It translates to CSARVRAGNSGETQYF.

The table lists this clonotype with a few counts. The chain uses TRBV9 and TRBJ1-5; D is unresolved. Per germline, CDR1 SGDLS and CDR2 YYNGEE. Trimming stripped 4 bases from V and 1 base from J, with 9 bases between. This CDR3 comprises 14 residues. This CDR3 is CASSSTWSNQPQHF. The CDR3 DNA sequence: TGTGCCAGCAGCTCCACGTGGAGCAATCAGCCCCAGCATTTT.

This clonotype was detected ten times or more. The chain carries TRBV7-2 and TRBJ1-3; maybe TRBD1 (5 bases). V lost 7 bases and J lost 3, with 13 bases in between. The CDR3 is made up of 14 amino acids. Germline V gene lookup returns CDR1 SGHTA and CDR2 FQGNSA. The CDR3 DNA reads as TGTGCCAGCATTCTAGGGGCTTTTGGAAACACCATATATTTT. Translating it yields CASILGAFGNTIYF.

This rearrangement joins TRBV5-8 to TRBJ1-5; D call uncertain. CDR3 size: 14 residues. Germline assignment: CDR1 SGHTS and CDR2 YDEGEE. The V end lost 4 bases, the J end lost 2 bases, and 10 bases lay between the germline ends. The chain's CDR3 is CASSRPDGNQPQHF. The DNA of the CDR3 is TGTGCCAGCAGCCGGCCCGATGGCAATCAGCCCCAGCATTTT. Full variable domain (rest looked up from reference TRBV5-8 and TRBJ1-5): EAGVTQSPTHLIKTRGQQATLRCSPISGHTSVYWYQQALGLGLQFLLWYDEGEERNRGNFPPRFSGRQFPNYSSELNVNALELEDSALYLCASSRPDGNQPQHFGDGTRLSIL.

This clonotype was counted ten times or more. This chain connects TRBV5-6 to TRBJ2-1; possible D gene TRBD2, 5 bases. CDR3 length equals 13 residues. V was clipped by 4 bases and J by 9 bases, with 14 bases between them. Looked up from germline, CDR1 is SGHDT and CDR2 is YYEEEE. In nucleotides, the CDR3 is TGTGCCAGCAGCCCCGCTCCGGGGAGTGAGCAGTTCTTC. The encoded protein is CASSPAPGSEQFF.

This clonotype was observed at least ten times. The rearrangement uses TRBV6-2 or TRBV6-3 and TRBJ1-2; no reliable D call. The germline V gene encodes CDR1 MNHEY and CDR2 SVGEGT. V was trimmed by 7 bases and J by 2 bases, leaving 8 bases between them. This CDR3 is 12 amino acids long. The CDR3 coding sequence is TGTGCCAGCAAGGCGGGGAACTATGGCTACACCTTC. It yields the protein CASKAGNYGYTF.